Presented here are 14 T cell receptor beta chains from one specimen sequenced in a study of cytomegalovirus exposure and HLA in healthy donors. In the PCR, 60 Vbeta and 13 Jbeta primers were used. Clones were read by immunoSEQ multiplex PCR, and TCRdb kept only the in-frame ones, dropping some. Among about 120,000 clones listed, around 63% were seen once. Sample: PBMCs. Source of these receptors: a man aged 40-49 years in good health and CMV-seropositive.

V gene TRBV2 combines with J gene TRBJ2-5; 7 bases map to TRBD1. The junction had 6 bases not matched to a gene; V was cut back by 6 bases and J by 2 bases. From germline, CDR1 is SNHLY and CDR2 FYNNEI. The CDR3 runs to 14 residues. Here the CDR3 reads CASRAGTVQETQYF. As DNA, the CDR3 is TGTGCCAGCAGAGCCGGGACAGTACAAGAGACCCAGTACTTC. Full variable domain (rest looked up from reference TRBV2 and TRBJ2-5): EPEVTQTPSHQVTQMGQEVILRCVPISNHLYFYWYRQILGQKVEFLVSFYNNEISEKSEIFDDQFSVERPDGSNFTLKIRSTKLEDSAMYFCASRAGTVQETQYFGPGTRLLVL.

The rearrangement links TRBV7-2 to TRBJ2-2, with D possibly matching TRBD2 (6 bases). This CDR3 is built from 15 residues. Per the germline V gene, CDR1 is SGHTA and CDR2 is FQGNSA. Trimming pared 1 base from V and 1 base from J, leaving 7 bases between. The CDR3, as DNA: TGTGCCAGCAGCTTAGTGGGGGGGAACACCGGGGAGCTGTTTTTT. It codes for CASSLVGGNTGELFF.

The table lists this clone with a few counts. The chain carries TRBV4-3 and TRBJ2-1; 14 bases map to TRBD2. The length of the CDR3 is 17 residues. CDR1 and CDR2 (germline): LGHNA, YSLEER. Trimming at V came to 0 bases and at J to 6 bases, leaving 4 bases not matched to a gene. CDR3 in amino acids: CASSQEVGTSGSNEQFF. In DNA, the CDR3 is TGCGCCAGCAGCCAAGAGGTGGGGACTAGCGGGAGCAATGAGCAGTTCTTC.

This chain connects TRBV28 to TRBJ2-2; 8 positions match TRBD2. The ends lost 5 bases at V and 7 bases at J; junction bases unmatched: 9. The germline CDR1 and CDR2 sequences are MDHEN and SYDVKM. CDR3 length: 15 residues. In DNA form, the CDR3 reads TGTGCCAGCAGTCTTGGGACTAGTCAGCTCGGGGAGCTGTTTTTT. Residues: CASSLGTSQLGELFF.

Turning to this clone: The sample has other DNA sequences that encode this CDR3 too. The chain uses TRBV9 and TRBJ2-3, with TRBD2 matching over 7 bases. CDR3 length: 14 amino acids. CDR1 is SGDLS, CDR2 YYNGEE, per germline. The trim removed 0 bases at V and 6 bases at J, leaving 4 bases unmatched. The CDR3 protein is CASSVGGGGDTQYF. CDR3 sequence (DNA): TGTGCCAGCAGCGTAGGGGGGGGTGGGGATACGCAGTATTTT.

This chain joins TRBV10-2 and TRBJ2-7; 9 bases are shared with TRBD1. This CDR3 region has 12 residues. Germline-derived CDR1 and CDR2 are WSHSY and SAAADI. The trim removed 4 bases at V and 10 bases at J, leaving 5 bases unmatched. CDR3 region: CASSARDRDQYF. CDR3 bases: TGCGCCAGCAGTGCCCGGGACAGGGACCAGTACTTC.

The chain employs TRBV9 and TRBJ2-6, with a tentative D call TRBD2 (5 bases). V lost 7 bases and J lost 9, with 14 bases in between. The CDR3 extends over 13 amino acids. Germline V lookup: CDR1 SGDLS, CDR2 YYNGEE. The CDR3 reads CASWRRSDNVLTF. CDR3 in DNA: TGTGCCAGCTGGCGGAGGTCGGACAACGTCCTGACTTTC.

V gene TRBV9 combines with J gene TRBJ2-7; a possible D gene is TRBD2 (6 bases). CDR3 length: 16 amino acids. Trimming shortened V by 4 bases and J by 4 bases, and 21 bases separated the two germline ends. Germline V gives CDR1 SGDLS, CDR2 YYNGEE. CDR3 in amino acids: CASSPTWLAEAYEQYF. The CDR3 DNA reads TGTGCCAGCAGCCCTACCTGGTTAGCGGAAGCATACGAGCAGTACTTC.

V is TRBV19 and J is TRBJ1-1; 11 positions match TRBD1. This CDR3 is 19 amino acids long. V trimming: 1 base; J trimming: 5 bases; junction bases outside the gene matches: 15. Germline CDR1 reads LNHDA; CDR2 reads SQIVND (reference sequence). The CDR3 protein is CASSIGDRRDRGDRTEAFF. The CDR3 nucleotides are TGTGCCAGTAGTATAGGGGATCGGCGGGACAGGGGGGATAGGACTGAAGCTTTCTTT.

This clone was picked up a small number of times. At one end, the junction sequence differs from germline, possibly due to a read error. This chain links TRBV28 with TRBJ2-1; the match to TRBD1 covers 8 bases. From germline, CDR1 is MDHEN and CDR2 SYDVKM. The CDR3 has 14 amino acids. The CDR3 sequence: CASSQASSRDRLVF. The CDR3 nucleotides read TGTGCCAGCAGTCAAGCCTCCTCCCGGGACAGGCTTGTCTTC.

This clone showed up just a few times. This chain joins TRBV19 and TRBJ2-7; TRBD2 agrees at 8 bases. With V trimmed by 5 bases and J by 5 bases, 5 bases remained unmatched. This CDR3 comprises 13 residues. The germline gives CDR1 LNHDA, CDR2 SQIVND (reference sequence). The CDR3 DNA follows: TGTGCCAGTAGTCCGGGGGGGCCAAACGAGCAGTACTTC. It yields the protein CASSPGGPNEQYF.

This clone was found a few times. The chain employs TRBV15 and TRBJ2-3, with D perhaps matching TRBD2 (6 bases). This CDR3 region has 15 residues. The V end was cut by 0 bases, the J end by 6 bases, with 13 bases between. Per the germline V gene, CDR1 is LNHNV and CDR2 is YYDKDF (reference sequence). CDR3 in amino acids: CATSRDRGGMDTQYF. For the CDR3, the DNA is TGTGCCACCAGCAGAGACCGTGGAGGGATGGATACGCAGTATTTT.

The chain uses TRBV10-3 and TRBJ1-2; no reliable D call. There are 13 residues in the CDR3. Trimming took off 6 bases at V and 1 base at J, with 9 bases between the two ends. In germline, CDR1 is ENHRY, CDR2 SYGVKD. CDR3 sequence reads: CAISAGNNYGYTF. The CDR3, as DNA: TGTGCCATCAGCGCCGGGAATAACTATGGCTACACCTTC.

This clone has a handful of counts. The chain recombines TRBV2 with TRBJ2-3, with 7 bases identical to TRBD2. With V trimmed by 11 bases and J by 3 bases, 5 bases remained unmatched. Germline assignment: CDR1 SNHLY and CDR2 FYNNEI. This CDR3 region has 12 residues. CDR3 in amino acids: CAGTSATDTQYF. CDR3 nucleotides: TGTGCCGGTACTAGCGCTACAGATACGCAGTATTTT.